The rows below give T cell receptor beta chains drawn from one sample of a study of response to subunit inactivated influenza vaccine. TCRdb reanalysed the RT-PCR reads using MiXCR and keeps one entry per CDR3 protein. In the table there are 500,000 to 550,000 distinct CDR3 sequences, approximately 6.9% of which are singletons. The specimen was PBMCs from blood, collected around 25 months after vaccination. These receptors were obtained from a man in his fifties or sixties who received an inactivated influenza vaccine. CDR3s include the opening cysteine and the closing phenylalanine or tryptophan. A D gene is named only where the DNA matches it firmly. Rows give clone size only sometimes, using once, few, many, or a class for an expanded clone.

D gene: NA; clone size: few; V gene: TRBV27; J gene: TRBJ2-6; CDR3 protein: CASSLGVAGANVLTF; CDR3 DNA: TGTGCCAGCAGTTTAGGGGTAGCTGGGGCCAACGTCCTGACTTTC
D gene: TRBD1; clone size: many; V gene: TRBV27; J gene: TRBJ2-1; CDR3 protein: CASSFDRGNEQFF; CDR3 DNA: TGTGCCAGCAGTTTCGACAGGGGTAATGAGCAGTTCTTC
D gene: TRBD1; clone size: NA; V gene: TRBV15; J gene: TRBJ2-1; CDR3 protein: CATSRDQVEGPGQGEYNEQFF; CDR3 DNA: TGTGCCACCAGCAGAGATCAAGTAGAGGGGCCGGGACAGGGGGAATACAATGAGCAGTTCTTC
D gene: NA; clone size: NA; V gene: TRBV4-2; J gene: TRBJ2-1; CDR3 protein: CASSQVAGNEQFF; CDR3 DNA: TGTGCCAGCAGCCAAGTTGCGGGCAATGAGCAGTTCTTC
D gene: NA; clone size: NA; V gene: TRBV24-1; J gene: TRBJ2-7; CDR3 protein: CATSDSSAGSRLYEQYF; CDR3 DNA: TGTGCCACCAGTGATTCCTCGGCAGGCTCAAGGCTCTACGAGCAGTACTTC
D gene: NA; clone size: NA; V gene: TRBV28; J gene: TRBJ2-4; CDR3 protein: CASTLGSQNIQYF; CDR3 DNA: TGTGCCAGCACCTTGGGGTCGCAAAACATTCAGTACTTC
D gene: TRBD2; clone size: many; V gene: TRBV4-3; J gene: TRBJ2-3; CDR3 protein: CASSQTSGLTDTQYF; CDR3 DNA: TGCGCCAGCAGCCAGACTAGCGGGTTGACAGATACGCAGTATTTT
D gene: NA; clone size: few; V gene: TRBV20-1; J gene: TRBJ2-3; CDR3 protein: CSATVPRTTGTDTQYF; CDR3 DNA: TGCAGTGCTACGGTACCCCGGACTACGGGCACAGATACGCAGTATTTT
D gene: NA; clone size: NA; V gene: TRBV7-2; J gene: TRBJ2-7; CDR3 protein: CASSPRVGTWYEQYF; CDR3 DNA: TGTGCCAGCAGCCCCCGTGTGGGAACCTGGTACGAGCAGTACTTC
D gene: TRBD1; clone size: many; V gene: TRBV5-1; J gene: TRBJ1-1; CDR3 protein: CASSLQGWGTEAFF; CDR3 DNA: TGCGCCAGCAGCTTACAGGGGTGGGGAACTGAAGCTTTCTTT
D gene: NA; clone size: NA; V gene: TRBV9; J gene: TRBJ2-1; CDR3 protein: CAGSRSWHEQFF; CDR3 DNA: TGTGCCGGCAGTCGTAGTTGGCATGAGCAGTTCTTC